The 27 T cell receptor beta chains below come from one sample, sequenced in a study of cytomegalovirus exposure and HLA in healthy donors. The PCR was carried out with 60 Vbeta primers and 13 Jbeta primers. TCRdb's table, derived via immunoSEQ multiplex PCR, lists solely in-frame clones and lacks some. Of over 100,000 clones listed, approximately 80% were seen once; the top ten hold about 5.4%. Material: PBMCs. The source is a woman under 30 in good health and CMV-seropositive.

This sequence joins TRBV28 and TRBJ2-1; 9 positions agree with TRBD2. V trimming: 5 bases; J trimming: 8 bases; junction bases outside the gene matches: 13. The CDR3 totals 16 residues. From germline, CDR1 is MDHEN and CDR2 SYDVKM. CDR3 sequence (DNA): TGTGCCAGCAGTCGAGGGGGCGGGACTAGCCGGTATGAGCAGTTCTTC. It translates to CASSRGGGTSRYEQFF.

The rearrangement joins TRBV15 to TRBJ2-1; 10 positions match TRBD2. CDR3 length: 14 residues. Trimming removed 3 bases from V and 8 bases from J; junction bases left unmatched: 4. Germline lookup yields CDR1 LNHNV and CDR2 YYDKDF (reference sequence). CDR3 loop: CATSRASGSDEQFF. The DNA of the CDR3 is TGTGCCACCAGCAGGGCTAGCGGGAGCGATGAGCAGTTCTTC.

The chain carries TRBV10-3 and TRBJ2-7; TRBD2 matches 9 bases. The length of the CDR3 is 15 residues. The V segment lost 3 bases and the J segment 3 bases; nucleotides outside the gene matches: 6. Germline V gene sequence: CDR1 ENHRY, CDR2 SYGVKD. The CDR3 reads CAISERGREGYEQYF. The DNA of the CDR3 is TGTGCCATCAGTGAAAGGGGGCGGGAGGGCTACGAGCAGTACTTC.

This chain uses TRBV5-1 with TRBJ2-7, with 8 bases aligning to TRBD1. V lost 3 bases and J lost 3; bases outside the gene matches: 2. The CDR3 is 13 residues long. Looked up from germline, CDR1 is SGHRS and CDR2 is YFSETQ. CDR3 loop: CASSYDRGYEQYF. CDR3 nucleotides: TGCGCCAGCAGCTACGACAGGGGCTACGAGCAGTACTTC.

The V gene is TRBV25-1, the J gene TRBJ1-6; D is perhaps TRBD1 (6 bases). The CDR3 is made up of 13 amino acids. CDR1 and CDR2 (germline): MGHDK, SYGVNS. The V and J ends lost 8 bases and 7 bases respectively, with 12 bases between them. Here the CDR3 reads CASDGGLNSPLHF. DNA for the CDR3: TGTGCCAGCGACGGGGGGCTAAATTCACCCCTCCACTTT.

The genes are TRBV30 and TRBJ1-1, with D perhaps TRBD1 (6 bases). V lost 5 bases, J lost 4 bases, and 14 bases lay in between. The germline V gene has CDR1 GTSNPN and CDR2 SVGIG (reference sequence). The CDR3 spans 13 residues. CDR3 residues: CAWSANRATEAFF. For the CDR3, the DNA is TGTGCCTGGTCCGCCAACAGGGCCACTGAAGCTTTCTTT. Supplemented by reference TRBV30 and TRBJ1-1, the full variable domain reads SQTIHQWPATLVQPVGSPLSLECTVEGTSNPNLYWYRQAAGRGLQLLFYSVGIGQISSEVPQNLSASRPQDRQFILSSKKLLLSDSGFYLCAWSANRATEAFFGQGTRLTVV.

This clone came up a few times. The chain links TRBV30 to TRBJ2-3; 8 bases match TRBD1. Germline CDR1 GTSNPN, CDR2 SVGIG (reference sequence). There are 15 residues in the CDR3. V shed 2 bases and J 4 bases; nucleotides not matched to a gene: 8. The DNA of the CDR3 is TGTGCCTGGAGTCCACAGACAGGGGCCGCAGATACGCAGTATTTT. The encoded protein is CAWSPQTGAADTQYF.

The V and J genes are TRBV2 and TRBJ1-2; D gene ambiguous. This CDR3 comprises 12 residues. The germline CDR1 and CDR2 sequences are SNHLY and FYNNEI. Trimming left V 0 bases short and J 6 bases short, with 5 bases between. Here the CDR3 reads CASSEAADGYTF. In DNA, the CDR3 is TGTGCCAGCAGTGAAGCGGCTGATGGCTACACCTTC.

The chain recombines TRBV30 with TRBJ1-5, with 7 bases lining up with TRBD1. V shed 2 bases and J 1 base; nucleotides not matched to a gene: 2. The germline CDR1 and CDR2 sequences are GTSNPN and SVGIG (reference sequence). The CDR3 consists of 14 residues. CDR3 protein: CAWSLQGSNQPQHF. For the CDR3, the DNA is TGTGCCTGGAGTCTACAGGGGAGCAATCAGCCCCAGCATTTT.

The chain links TRBV2 to TRBJ2-1, with TRBD2 matching 11 bases. Unmatched junction bases numbered 4, after V lost 10 bases and J lost 2 bases. Germline lookup yields CDR1 SNHLY and CDR2 FYNNEI. This CDR3 has 14 residues. The CDR3 region has the DNA TGTGCCACCAGGGGACTAGCGGCCTACAATGAGCAGTTCTTC. It codes for CATRGLAAYNEQFF.

This clone was observed a handful of times. The rearrangement uses TRBV28 and TRBJ2-7; 8 bases are shared with TRBD2. The V gene end was trimmed by 2 bases and the J gene end by 3 bases; junction bases not matched to a gene: 3. The germline CDR1 and CDR2 sequences are MDHEN and SYDVKM. The CDR3 runs 14 residues. CDR3 in DNA: TGTGCCAGCAGTTTACGGGGGGGCCACTACGAGCAGTACTTC. Amino acids: CASSLRGGHYEQYF. Full variable domain (missing parts from reference TRBV28 and TRBJ2-7): DVKVTQSSRYLVKRTGEKVFLECVQDMDHENMFWYRQDPGLGLRLIYFSYDVKMKEKGDIPEGYSVSREKKERFSLILESASTNQTSMYLCASSLRGGHYEQYFGPGTRLTVT.

This sequence joins TRBV19 and TRBJ2-3, with 8 bases fitting TRBD1. Germline-derived CDR1 and CDR2 are LNHDA and SQIVND (reference sequence). This CDR3 has 17 residues. J gave up 9 bases and V 5 bases, and 19 bases lay outside the gene matches. As DNA, the CDR3 is TGTGCCAGTAGTCTCCACTCGATAGGACAGGGAGCATACACGCAGTATTTT. Translating gives CASSLHSIGQGAYTQYF.

V usage is TRBV5-6 and J usage is TRBJ2-1, with D possibly being TRBD2 (6 bases). Germline assignment: CDR1 SGHDT and CDR2 YYEEEE. The CDR3 is made up of 16 amino acids. Trimming left V 4 bases short and J 9 bases short, with 23 bases between. CDR3 loop: CASSTSDGRPFVEQFF. In nucleotides, the CDR3 is TGTGCCAGCAGCACGTCGGACGGGAGACCGTTTGTTGAGCAGTTCTTC.

Comment on this clone: A read error may account for a junction end that differs from germline. V and J are TRBV27 and TRBJ2-1, with a possible D match to TRBD2 (6 bases). Germline CDR1 is MNHEY and CDR2 is SMNVEV (reference sequence). The CDR3 is 13 amino acids. Written as DNA, the CDR3 is TGTGCCAGCAGTAGAACCTCCGGGACTCACACGGTCTTC. It is translated as CASSRTSGTHTVF.

The chain employs TRBV29-1 and TRBJ2-6, with TRBD1 identical over 8 bases. The germline V gene has CDR1 SQVTM and CDR2 ANQGSEA. This CDR3 is 14 amino acids long. V was clipped by 5 bases and J by 8 bases; unmatched bases: 8. The chain's CDR3 is CSVPSDRVSNVLTF. The CDR3 DNA reads TGCAGCGTTCCCTCGGACAGGGTGTCCAACGTCCTGACTTTC.

The chain has TRBV20-1 and TRBJ2-7; 8 bases line up with TRBD2. CDR3 length: 11 residues. The germline gives CDR1 DFQATT, CDR2 SNEGSKA (reference sequence). Trimming cost V 6 bases and J 3 bases; bases outside gene matches: 1. The CDR3 nucleotides are TGCAGTGCAGGGACTAGCTACGAGCAGTACTTC. Translation: CSAGTSYEQYF.

The chain is built from TRBV30 and TRBJ2-7, with 11 positions matching TRBD2. The CDR3 extends over 14 amino acids. J gave up 3 bases and V 4 bases, and 5 bases lay outside the gene matches. Germline-derived CDR1 and CDR2 are GTSNPN and SVGIG (reference sequence). CDR3 DNA sequence: TGTGCCTGGAATCCGGGACTAGCGGTCTACGAGCAGTACTTC. This codes for CAWNPGLAVYEQYF.

This chain links TRBV2 with TRBJ2-1; a weak D match, TRBD2 (5 bases). With 6 bases removed from V and 9 bases from J, the gap between germline ends came to 9 bases. The germline CDR1 and CDR2 sequences are SNHLY and FYNNEI. There are 11 residues in the CDR3. The CDR3 spells CASRGSFEQFF. CDR3 in DNA: TGTGCCAGCAGAGGGAGCTTTGAGCAGTTCTTC.

This clone was counted between two and nine times. The V call is TRBV20-1, the J call TRBJ2-3, with TRBD2 matching 7 bases. CDR3 size: 11 residues. The germline gives CDR1 DFQATT, CDR2 SNEGSKA (reference sequence). J was trimmed by 6 bases and V by 5 bases; bases with no gene match: 2. CDR3: CSAYGGDTQYF. The DNA for the CDR3 is TGCAGTGCTTACGGGGGGGATACGCAGTATTTT.

V usage is TRBV7-9 and J usage is TRBJ2-3, with D unclear. This CDR3 is built from 12 residues. With 2 bases removed from V and 4 bases from J, the gap between germline ends came to 4 bases. Germline V lookup: CDR1 SEHNR, CDR2 FQNEAQ (reference sequence). The CDR3 sequence is CASSLLADTQYF. CDR3 nucleotides: TGTGCCAGCAGCTTACTTGCAGATACGCAGTATTTT.

V gene TRBV6-5 combines with J gene TRBJ1-6; the D gene is possibly TRBD1 (5 bases). Germline V gene sequence: CDR1 MNHEY, CDR2 SVGAGI. V lost 1 base and J lost 7, with 11 bases in between. This CDR3 contains 15 residues. The CDR3 DNA sequence: TGTGCCAGCAGTTACTGGGACGGGAGAAATTCACCCCTCCACTTT. Amino acid sequence: CASSYWDGRNSPLHF.

The rearrangement uses TRBV11-3 and TRBJ2-3; 8 bases line up with TRBD2. CDR3 length: 18 residues. V shed 1 base, J shed 0 bases, and the junction held 9 bases outside the gene matches. Germline lookup yields CDR1 SGHNT and CDR2 YENEEA. The CDR3 region has the DNA TGTGCCAGCAGCTTAGGAGCGGTGTCTAGCGGGAGCACAGATACGCAGTATTTT. As protein: CASSLGAVSSGSTDTQYF.

The DNA for the CDR3 is TGCAGTGCTCGGGATGAAAAACTGTTTTTT. It specifies CSARDEKLFF. The chain carries TRBV20-1 and TRBJ1-4; D is ambiguous. The germline gives CDR1 DFQATT, CDR2 SNEGSKA (reference sequence). V was shortened by 5 bases and J by 6 bases, with 4 bases between the two germline ends. This CDR3 contains 10 residues.

The chain couples TRBV7-3 to TRBJ1-1; D might be TRBD1 (6 bases). V was cut by 0 bases and J by 4 bases, with 12 bases left in between. The CDR3 totals 15 residues. Germline V lookup: CDR1 SGHTA, CDR2 FQGTGA. CDR3 residues: CASSLTGGPGTEAFF. CDR3 nucleotides: TGTGCCAGCAGCTTAACCGGGGGGCCCGGCACTGAAGCTTTCTTT.

The chain couples TRBV30 to TRBJ2-5; 7 bases align to TRBD2. Per germline, CDR1 GTSNPN and CDR2 SVGIG (reference sequence). The CDR3 is 15 amino acids. V shed 2 bases and J 1 base; nucleotides not matched to a gene: 7. In DNA form, the CDR3 reads TGTGCCTGGAGTACTAAGCGGGAAGCCCAAGAGACCCAGTACTTC. Protein sequence: CAWSTKREAQETQYF.

The chain joins TRBV19 to TRBJ1-4; maybe TRBD1 (6 bases). V lost 7 bases, J lost 6 bases, and 15 bases lay in between. The CDR3 has 14 amino acids. Germline V gene sequence: CDR1 LNHDA, CDR2 SQIVND (reference sequence). The CDR3 sequence: CASNKQGIDEKLFF. DNA for the CDR3: TGTGCCAGTAATAAACAGGGAATTGATGAAAAACTGTTTTTT.

Concerning this clone: The same CDR3 can be traced to other DNA sequences in this sample. The V call is TRBV5-1, the J call TRBJ1-1; 11 bases are a match to TRBD1. Trimming at V came to 2 bases and at J to 0 bases, leaving 6 bases not matched to a gene. This CDR3 spans 17 amino acids. Germline-derived CDR1 and CDR2 are SGHRS and YFSETQ. The CDR3 DNA sequence: TGCGCCAGCAGCTTAGGGGACAGGGGGAGGGTGAACACTGAAGCTTTCTTT. Protein product: CASSLGDRGRVNTEAFF. The full variable domain, its missing parts supplied by reference TRBV5-1 and TRBJ1-1, is KAGVTQTPRYLIKTRGQQVTLSCSPISGHRSVSWYQQTPGQGLQFLFEYFSETQRNKGNFPGRFSGRQFSNSRSEMNVSTLELGDSALYLCASSLGDRGRVNTEAFFGQGTRLTVV.